This T cell receptor beta chain was sequenced in a study of blood T cell repertoires in COVID-19. Across the whole study: Samples taken during acute and convalescent COVID-19 were collected in the United States, Italy and Spain. Nucleic acid was either cDNA or gDNA, and it came from T cells, B-cell-depleted T cells, or PBMCs.

From germline, CDR1 is SGHDT and CDR2 YYEEEE. The CDR3 length is 15 residues. V was pared by 4 bases and J by 6 bases, with 17 bases between. Source study methods: Estimation of nucleated cell counts was performed using reference gene primer amplification. TCRdb's table, derived via immunoSEQ multiplex PCR, lists solely in-frame clones and lacks some. V and J calls and clone size are given by that table; D and trimming were obtained from the DNA. The repertoire holds around 99,000 clones, just over 90% seen once, with 5.1% in the top ten. The receptor was isolated from a middle-aged man with acute or convalescent COVID-19. The rearrangement joins TRBV5-6 to TRBJ2-1, with D uncertain. Sequencing used peripheral blood. The CDR3 DNA sequence: TGTGCCAGCAGCCCCATTTTATCTCTAGTCAATGAGCAGTTCTTC. Its protein product is CASSPILSLVNEQFF. Variable domain in full (rest from reference TRBV5-6 and TRBJ2-1): DAGVTQSPTHLIKTRGQQVTLRCSPKSGHDTVSWYQQALGQGPQFIFQYYEEEERQRGNFPDRFSGHQFPNYSSELNVNALLLGDSALYLCASSPILSLVNEQFFGPGTRLTVL.